One sample yielded the 30 T cell receptor beta chains listed below, sequenced in a study of CD4 T cells in relation to SARS-CoV-2 and coronaviruses. What these receptors recognize is not known. Clones were read by immunoSEQ multiplex PCR, and TCRdb kept only the in-frame ones, dropping some. Of about 37,000 clones listed, roughly 84% are singletons. The sample comprised naive CD4+ T cells from PBMCs, cultured in vitro. The subset was: naive CD4+ T cells isolated by negative enrichment. Every receptor here comes from an adult with COVID-19.

This clone was detected a few times. This chain connects TRBV7-9 to TRBJ1-5, with 7 nucleotides matching TRBD1. The trim removed 5 bases at V and 3 bases at J, leaving 4 bases unmatched. CDR1 SEHNR and CDR2 FQNEAQ come from the germline V gene (reference sequence). This CDR3 has 14 residues. CDR3 protein: CASSRDSNNQPQHF. The CDR3 bases are TGTGCCAGCAGCCGGGACAGCAACAATCAGCCCCAGCATTTT.

This chain uses TRBV9 with TRBJ2-5; D gene unclear. This CDR3 has 15 residues. Germline V gene sequence: CDR1 SGDLS, CDR2 YYNGEE. Trimming pared 0 bases from V and 1 base from J, leaving 10 bases between. The CDR3 DNA sequence: TGTGCCAGCAGCGTAGGCGGCAGGTCCCAAGAGACCCAGTACTTC. Translating gives CASSVGGRSQETQYF. The full variable domain, rest sourced from reference TRBV9 and TRBJ2-5, is DSGVTQTPKHLITATGQRVTLRCSPRSGDLSVYWYQQSLDQGLQFLIQYYNGEERAKGNILERFSAQQFPDLHSELNLSSLELGDSALYFCASSVGGRSQETQYFGPGTRLLVL.

The rearrangement joins TRBV24-1 to TRBJ2-3, with a tentative D call TRBD2 (6 bases). With 8 bases removed from V and 6 bases from J, the gap between germline ends came to 17 bases. Germline CDR1 is KGHDR and CDR2 is SFDVKD. The CDR3 has 14 amino acids. The CDR3 here is CATTAGRGSDTQYF. CDR3 DNA sequence: TGTGCCACCACGGCCGGACGGGGGTCGGATACGCAGTATTTT.

This chain uses TRBV5-1 with TRBJ1-1, with D possibly being TRBD1 (5 bases). Trimming stripped 3 bases from V and 5 bases from J, with 14 bases between. Germline V gene data show CDR1 as SGHRS and CDR2 as YFSETQ. The CDR3 runs to 14 residues. CDR3 sequence: CASSWEPGETEAFF. CDR3 DNA: TGCGCCAGCAGCTGGGAACCGGGGGAGACTGAAGCTTTCTTT.

V is TRBV11-3 and J is TRBJ2-7, with D unresolved. This CDR3 region has 13 residues. V was trimmed by 6 bases and J by 1 base, leaving 10 bases between them. The V gene's germline CDR1 is SGHNT and CDR2 YENEEA. The CDR3 reads CASSKDGSYEQYF. The DNA for the CDR3 is TGTGCCAGCAGTAAGGACGGATCCTACGAGCAGTACTTC.

The chain is built from TRBV7-6 and TRBJ2-2; D perhaps matches TRBD2 (5 bases). The CDR3 is 16 amino acids. Germline values: CDR1 SGHVS, CDR2 FNYEAQ. V lost 1 base to trimming and J lost 4 bases, with 13 bases between them. The CDR3 DNA follows: TGTGCCAGCAGCTTAGATCTAGCAGAGATCACCGGGGAGCTGTTTTTT. It codes for CASSLDLAEITGELFF. The full variable domain, its missing parts supplied by reference TRBV7-6 and TRBJ2-2, is GAGVSQSPRYKVTKRGQDVALRCDPISGHVSLYWYRQALGQGPEFLTYFNYEAQQDKSGLPNDRFSAERPEGSISTLTIQRTEQRDSAMYRCASSLDLAEITGELFFGEGSRLTVL.

The V gene is TRBV6-6, the J gene TRBJ2-1; D unresolved. Germline V lookup: CDR1 MNHNY, CDR2 SVGAGI (reference sequence). The CDR3 is made up of 15 amino acids. V lost 5 bases, J lost 0 bases, and 11 bases lay in between. The CDR3 region is CASSRPPGSYNEQFF. The CDR3 coding sequence is TGTGCCAGCAGTCGACCCCCTGGCTCCTACAATGAGCAGTTCTTC.

This rearrangement joins TRBV20-1 to TRBJ2-7; D remains ambiguous. Per the germline V gene, CDR1 is DFQATT and CDR2 is SNEGSKA (reference sequence). CDR3 length: 11 amino acids. Trimming removed 6 bases at V and 6 bases at J, with 12 bases between. This CDR3 is CSAIRDVEQYF. CDR3 DNA sequence: TGCAGTGCGATAAGGGATGTCGAGCAGTACTTC.

This clone was seen a single time. The gene calls are TRBV5-8 and TRBJ2-7, with D unresolved. The V and J ends lost 4 bases and 3 bases respectively, with 20 bases between them. This CDR3 has 16 residues. Germline V lookup: CDR1 SGHTS, CDR2 YDEGEE. This CDR3 is CASSPRLTSSYYEQYF. Written as DNA, the CDR3 is TGTGCCAGCAGCCCGAGGTTAACTTCCTCCTACTACGAGCAGTACTTC.

The CDR3 loop is CASSQLGKYEQYF. In DNA, the CDR3 is TGTGCCAGCAGTCAACTCGGTAAATACGAGCAGTACTTC. This chain uses TRBV11-2 with TRBJ2-7; unclear D gene. The V end lost 6 bases, the J end lost 4 bases, and 13 bases lay between the germline ends. This CDR3 is 13 amino acids long. Germline-derived CDR1 and CDR2 are SGHAT and FQNNGV. The variable domain in full, with the rest retrieved from reference TRBV11-2 and TRBJ2-7, is EAGVAQSPRYKIIEKRQSVAFWCNPISGHATLYWYQQILGQGPKLLIQFQNNGVVDDSQLPKDRFSAERLKGVDSTLKIQPAKLEDSAVYLCASSQLGKYEQYFGPGTRLTVT.

The V and J genes are TRBV11-2 and TRBJ1-1; no reliable D call. Trimming shortened V by 2 bases and J by 4 bases, and 2 bases separated the two germline ends. Germline values: CDR1 SGHAT, CDR2 FQNNGV. CDR3 length: 11 amino acids. The CDR3 DNA follows: TGTGCCAGCAGCTTAATCACTGAAGCTTTCTTT. The encoded protein is CASSLITEAFF.

J is TRBJ2-7 and V is TRBV3-1 (or the pseudogene TRBV3-2), with 10 bases aligning to TRBD2. The CDR3 is 15 amino acids. Germline values: CDR1 LGHDT, CDR2 YNNKEL (reference sequence). The ends lost 5 bases at V and 4 bases at J; junction bases unmatched: 8. The CDR3 is CASSRSGRAAYEQYF. The CDR3 nucleotides are TGTGCCAGCAGCAGGAGCGGGAGGGCCGCTTACGAGCAGTACTTC.

This rearrangement joins TRBV4-3 to TRBJ2-7; TRBD2 might be the D (6 bases). The CDR3 extends over 14 amino acids. CDR1 is LGHNA, CDR2 YSLEER, per germline. Trimming removed 6 bases at V and 4 bases at J, with 16 bases between. DNA of the CDR3: TGCGCCAGCAGTCCCCTTCCGGGGGTGTACGAGCAGTACTTC. It is translated as CASSPLPGVYEQYF.

This clone was observed once. The rearrangement links TRBV2 to TRBJ2-1, with 10 bases fitting TRBD2. There are 15 residues in the CDR3. CDR1 and CDR2 from the germline V gene are SNHLY and FYNNEI. Trimming cost V 7 bases and J 6 bases; bases outside gene matches: 9. In nucleotides, the CDR3 is TGTGCCAGCACCAGACAGGTAGCGGGAGGCAATGAGCAGTTCTTC. Its translation is CASTRQVAGGNEQFF.

The rearrangement uses TRBV2 and TRBJ2-7; TRBD1 agrees at 8 bases. The length of the CDR3 is 12 residues. J was trimmed by 3 bases and V by 8 bases; bases with no gene match: 3. In germline, CDR1 is SNHLY, CDR2 FYNNEI. The CDR3 DNA sequence: TGTGCCAGCCGCGACAGGGGCTACGAGCAGTACTTC. It specifies CASRDRGYEQYF.

The chain employs TRBV28 and TRBJ1-1, with 8 bases fitting TRBD1. The V and J ends lost 6 bases and 6 bases, in that order; junction bases with no gene match: 15. The CDR3 is 16 amino acids. CDR1 and CDR2 from the germline V gene are MDHEN and SYDVKM. CDR3 bases: TGTGCCAGCAGATCACTCGGACAGGGCTTTTTCGCTGAAGCTTTCTTT. This gives the protein CASRSLGQGFFAEAFF.

This clone was counted only a few times. The chain has TRBV6-5 and TRBJ2-7; the match to TRBD1 covers 7 bases. The CDR3 is 15 amino acids. V trimming: 2 bases; J trimming: 4 bases; junction bases outside the gene matches: 8. CDR1 and CDR2 from the germline V gene are MNHEY and SVGAGI. CDR3 region: CASSYGTGVGYEQYF. In DNA, the CDR3 is TGTGCCAGCAGTTACGGTACAGGGGTGGGGTACGAGCAGTACTTC.

This chain connects TRBV27 to TRBJ1-2, with TRBD1 matching over 8 bases. V was clipped by 5 bases and J by 8 bases; unmatched bases: 4. From germline, CDR1 is MNHEY and CDR2 SMNVEV (reference sequence). The CDR3 covers 12 residues. In DNA, the CDR3 is TGTGCCAGCAGTCGGACAGGGTTGGGCTACACCTTC. As protein: CASSRTGLGYTF.

The table lists this clone with a count of one. The chain uses TRBV6-5 and TRBJ1-2; D ambiguous. The CDR3 spans 14 residues. The ends were cut back, 7 bases at V and 6 bases at J, with 18 bases in the middle. From germline, CDR1 is MNHEY and CDR2 SVGAGI. The CDR3 region has the DNA TGTGCCAGCACTCCTCGGGAACGGGTACATGGCTACACCTTC. It translates to CASTPRERVHGYTF.

This clone occurred a few times. The CDR3 DNA sequence: TGCGCCAGCAGCTTGGGGGCAGGGATCTCTTTTAGCTACACCTTC. It is translated as CASSLGAGISFSYTF. The rearrangement uses TRBV5-1 and TRBJ1-2; tentatively, D is TRBD1 (5 bases). Germline V lookup: CDR1 SGHRS, CDR2 YFSETQ. Trimming left V 0 bases short and J 9 bases short, with 18 bases between. The CDR3 sequence is 15 residues long.

The chain links TRBV3-1 (or the pseudogene TRBV3-2) to TRBJ2-7; no clear D gene. Germline V gene data show CDR1 as LGHDT and CDR2 as YNNKEL (reference sequence). This CDR3 has 16 amino acids. V was clipped by 3 bases and J by 4 bases, with 19 bases between them. The CDR3 nucleotides are TGTGCCAGCAGCCATCCTCGTTCCGTCACGATATACGAGCAGTACTTC. Translation gives CASSHPRSVTIYEQYF.

The chain is built from TRBV28 and TRBJ2-3, with D uncertain. CDR3 length: 11 residues. V was shortened by 3 bases and J by 5 bases, with 3 bases between the two germline ends. Germline V gene sequence: CDR1 MDHEN, CDR2 SYDVKM. This CDR3 reads CASSLGDTQYF. The CDR3 DNA sequence: TGTGCCAGCAGTTTGGGAGATACGCAGTATTTT.

This clone was detected once. The chain carries TRBV5-1 and TRBJ2-5; no definite D call. This CDR3 contains 14 residues. V was trimmed by 0 bases and J by 1 base, leaving 7 bases between them. Germline CDR1 SGHRS, CDR2 YFSETQ. The CDR3 spells CASSLASPQETQYF. The DNA of the CDR3 is TGCGCCAGCAGCTTGGCCAGTCCCCAAGAGACCCAGTACTTC.

The chain has TRBV7-9 and TRBJ2-7, with a weak D call TRBD1 (5 bases). The V end lost 5 bases, the J end lost 1 base, and 9 bases lay between the germline ends. Per germline, CDR1 SEHNR and CDR2 FQNEAQ (reference sequence). The CDR3 loop spans 13 amino acids. CDR3 coding DNA: TGTGCCAGCAGCCCCACAGGTTCCTACGAGCAGTACTTC. Translation gives CASSPTGSYEQYF.

This clone showed up just once. The V call is TRBV18, the J call TRBJ2-4; TRBD1 matches at 8 bases. The junction had 6 bases not matched to a gene; V was cut back by 6 bases and J by 5 bases. Germline V gene lookup returns CDR1 KGHSH and CDR2 LQKENI. The CDR3 has 14 residues. The CDR3 loop is CASSLGQDQNIQYF. The CDR3 region has the DNA TGTGCCAGCTCGCTGGGACAGGACCAAAACATTCAGTACTTC.

V gene TRBV27 combines with J gene TRBJ2-3, with 11 bases matching TRBD2. Unmatched junction bases numbered 14, after V lost 5 bases and J lost 7 bases. Germline assignment: CDR1 MNHEY and CDR2 SMNVEV (reference sequence). CDR3 length: 17 residues. The DNA of the CDR3 is TGTGCCAGCAGTGCTAGCGGGAGGACCAATCGTCCACATACGCAGTATTTT. It is translated as CASSASGRTNRPHTQYF.

This chain connects TRBV7-2 to TRBJ2-7; 7 bases are shared with TRBD1. Germline trimming cut 2 bases from V and 6 bases from J; bases unmatched to any gene: 1. Germline-derived CDR1 and CDR2 are SGHTA and FQGNSA. The CDR3 has 12 amino acids. The CDR3 spells CASSLNRGEQYF. DNA for the CDR3: TGTGCCAGCAGCTTAAACAGGGGCGAGCAGTACTTC.

There are a few counts of this clone. The V gene is TRBV9, the J gene TRBJ2-3; 13 nucleotides agree with TRBD2. Germline CDR1 is SGDLS and CDR2 is YYNGEE. The CDR3 extends over 17 amino acids. V shed 4 bases and J 4 bases; nucleotides not matched to a gene: 9. The CDR3 spells CASSPGTSGKGADTQYF. The CDR3 region has the DNA TGTGCCAGCAGCCCCGGGACTAGCGGGAAAGGCGCAGATACGCAGTATTTT.

The chain is built from TRBV28 and TRBJ2-7, with 10 bases identical to TRBD1. Germline V gene sequence: CDR1 MDHEN, CDR2 SYDVKM. The CDR3 contains 16 residues. The V segment lost 4 bases and the J segment 4 bases; nucleotides outside the gene matches: 10. The CDR3 loop reads CASSSTSDRGRYEQYF. The CDR3 coding sequence is TGTGCCAGCAGTTCCACCTCCGACAGGGGGCGGTACGAGCAGTACTTC.

This rearrangement joins TRBV6-5 to TRBJ1-5; 8 bases match TRBD1. This CDR3 has 14 residues. Trimming removed 8 bases from V and 2 bases from J; junction bases left unmatched: 5. CDR1 and CDR2 (germline): MNHEY, SVGAGI. The CDR3 nucleotides read TGTGCCAGCTCAGGGGGCGCGGGCAATCAGCCCCAGCATTTT. This sequence encodes CASSGGAGNQPQHF.